Listed below are T cell receptor beta chains from one sample, sequenced in a study of OX40 agonist ivuxolimab in advanced cancers. Sequenced by immunoSEQ multiplex PCR; TCRdb stores in-frame clones only, minus some. The sample contains approximately 60,000 clones, more than 85% of which appear only once. This specimen was CD4+ or CD8+ T cells sorted from blood, taken in a trial of the OX40 agonist ivuxolimab. These receptors originate from an adult with an advanced solid tumor such as melanoma, head and neck, liver or kidney cancer. The CDR3 runs from the conserved cysteine through the conserved F or W. Fields, in order: D gene, clone size, V gene, J gene, CDR3 protein, CDR3 DNA. A D gene is named only where the DNA matches it firmly. Rows give clone size only sometimes, using once, few, many, or a class for an expanded clone.

D gene: NA
clone size: NA
V gene: TRBV5-1
J gene: TRBJ1-1
CDR3 protein: CASSPTGPRGTEAFF
CDR3 DNA: TGCGCCAGCAGCCCCACGGGTCCTCGGGGCACTGAAGCTTTCTTT

D gene: NA
clone size: NA
V gene: TRBV28
J gene: TRBJ2-7
CDR3 protein: CATGTSNYEQYF
CDR3 DNA: TGTGCCACCGGGACAAGTAACTACGAGCAGTACTTC

D gene: TRBD1
clone size: once
V gene: TRBV12-5
J gene: TRBJ2-1
CDR3 protein: CASGLPVYGTDNEQFF
CDR3 DNA: TGTGCTAGTGGTTTGCCGGTATATGGGACAGACAATGAGCAGTTCTTC

D gene: NA
clone size: once
V gene: TRBV4-1
J gene: TRBJ2-1
CDR3 protein: CASSPWGGPFDEQFF
CDR3 DNA: TGCGCCAGCAGCCCCTGGGGCGGGCCCTTCGATGAGCAGTTCTTC

D gene: TRBD2
clone size: NA
V gene: TRBV7-9
J gene: TRBJ2-1
CDR3 protein: CAAGREGYNEQFF
CDR3 DNA: TGTGCCGCTGGGCGGGAGGGTTACAATGAGCAGTTCTTC

D gene: NA
clone size: NA
V gene: TRBV4-1
J gene: TRBJ2-7
CDR3 protein: CASSQEEKGSSYEQYF
CDR3 DNA: TGCGCCAGCAGCCAAGAGGAGAAGGGGAGCTCCTACGAGCAGTACTTC

D gene: NA
clone size: NA
V gene: TRBV27
J gene: TRBJ2-3
CDR3 protein: CASNGLSTDTQYF
CDR3 DNA: TGTGCCAGCAATGGGTTGAGTACAGATACGCAGTATTTT

D gene: NA
clone size: NA
V gene: TRBV7-9
J gene: TRBJ2-1
CDR3 protein: CASSLGQNEYNEQFF
CDR3 DNA: TGTGCCAGCAGCTTAGGCCAAAACGAATACAATGAGCAGTTCTTC

D gene: NA
clone size: once
V gene: TRBV10-1
J gene: TRBJ2-1
CDR3 protein: CASSGGTPSSYNEQFF
CDR3 DNA: TGCGCCAGCAGTGGAGGAACGCCAAGCTCCTACAATGAGCAGTTCTTC

D gene: TRBD2
clone size: NA
V gene: TRBV29-1
J gene: TRBJ2-5
CDR3 protein: CSVEQPAGARQETQYF
CDR3 DNA: TGCAGCGTTGAACAGCCAGCGGGAGCCCGTCAGGAGACCCAGTACTTC

D gene: NA
clone size: NA
V gene: TRBV9
J gene: TRBJ1-6
CDR3 protein: CASSVGGVNSPLHF
CDR3 DNA: TGTGCCAGCAGCGTAGGAGGGGTTAATTCACCCCTCCACTTT

D gene: NA
clone size: once
V gene: TRBV7-6
J gene: TRBJ2-5
CDR3 protein: CASSLGRAETQYF
CDR3 DNA: TGTGCCAGCAGCTTAGGCAGGGCAGAGACCCAGTACTTC

D gene: NA
clone size: NA
V gene: TRBV9
J gene: TRBJ2-7
CDR3 protein: CASSDGARNEQYF
CDR3 DNA: TGTGCCAGCAGCGACGGGGCGAGAAACGAGCAGTACTTC

D gene: NA
clone size: NA
V gene: TRBV28
J gene: TRBJ2-1
CDR3 protein: CASTPQSSYNEQFF
CDR3 DNA: TGTGCCAGCACCCCCCAAAGCTCCTACAATGAGCAGTTCTTC

D gene: NA
clone size: NA
V gene: TRBV6-5
J gene: TRBJ2-1
CDR3 protein: CASSSDASSYNEQFF
CDR3 DNA: TGTGCCAGCAGTTCCGACGCGAGCTCCTACAATGAGCAGTTCTTC